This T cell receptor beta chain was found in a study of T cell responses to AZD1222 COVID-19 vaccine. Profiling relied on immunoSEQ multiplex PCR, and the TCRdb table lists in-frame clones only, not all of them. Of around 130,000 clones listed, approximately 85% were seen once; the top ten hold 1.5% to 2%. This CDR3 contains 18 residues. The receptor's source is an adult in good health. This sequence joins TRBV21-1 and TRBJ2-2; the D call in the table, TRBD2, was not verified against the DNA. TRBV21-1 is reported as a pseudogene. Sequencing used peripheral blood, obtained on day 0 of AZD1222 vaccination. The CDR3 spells CASSSRTSGLMNTGELFF. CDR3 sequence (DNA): TGTGCCAGCAGCTCCAGGACTAGCGGGTTGATGAACACCGGGGAGCTGTTTTTT.